Following are 30 T cell receptor beta chains from one sample sequenced in a study of T cells in Graves' hyperthyroidism and ophthalmopathy. RNA transcripts yielded amplified TCR beta CDR3 regions. The HTBI primer set drove a first-round RT-PCR of the TCR CDR3. TCRdb re-called the multiplex PCR reads with MiXCR, one entry per CDR3 protein. The sample carries 500,000 or so distinct CDR3 sequences, roughly a sixth recorded once. Sequencing used blood. The receptors here all came from a woman under 30 with Graves' ophthalmopathy.

This clonotype was found many times. The CDR3 protein is CASSEQVSLQEGYTF. The CDR3 coding sequence is TGTGCCAGCAGTGAACAGGTCAGCCTCCAGGAGGGCTACACCTTC. The chain carries TRBV6-1 and TRBJ1-2; no firm D call. The V end lost 2 bases, the J end lost 8 bases, and 18 bases lay between the germline ends. The CDR3 sequence is 15 residues long. Per germline, CDR1 MNHNS and CDR2 SASEGT.

The rearrangement uses TRBV6-2 or TRBV6-3 and TRBJ1-5; TRBD1 is a possible D gene (5 bases). From germline, CDR1 is MNHEY and CDR2 SVGEGT. The germline V and J ends were trimmed by 6 bases and 6 bases, with 12 bases remaining between them. The CDR3 length is 13 residues. This CDR3 is CASSRSQGQPQHF. The CDR3 DNA reads as TGTGCCAGCAGCAGGTCCCAGGGTCAGCCCCAGCATTTT.

The table lists this clonotype with many counts. CDR3 in amino acids: CASSAWDSSNTEAFF. CDR3 coding DNA: TGTGCCAGCAGTGCCTGGGACAGCTCGAACACTGAAGCTTTCTTT. The chain has TRBV6-1 and TRBJ1-1; TRBD1 agrees at 7 bases. V lost 4 bases and J lost 1; bases outside the gene matches: 6. Germline CDR1 reads MNHNS; CDR2 reads SASEGT. The CDR3 extends over 15 amino acids.

The sample holds many counts of this clonotype. The gene calls are TRBV28 and TRBJ2-1; TRBD2 aligns across 9 bases. This CDR3 contains 16 residues. Germline values: CDR1 MDHEN, CDR2 SYDVKM. V was pared by 6 bases and J by 5 bases, with 11 bases of the junction left unmatched. The CDR3 DNA reads as TGTGCCAGCAGCTTTCTTAGCGGGGGAACAGACAATGAGCAGTTCTTC. Protein sequence: CASSFLSGGTDNEQFF. Drawing the rest from reference TRBV28 and TRBJ2-1, the complete variable domain is DVKVTQSSRYLVKRTGEKVFLECVQDMDHENMFWYRQDPGLGLRLIYFSYDVKMKEKGDIPEGYSVSREKKERFSLILESASTNQTSMYLCASSFLSGGTDNEQFFGPGTRLTVL.

This chain joins TRBV5-1 and TRBJ1-6; D ambiguous. CDR3 size: 16 residues. Trimming shortened V by 0 bases and J by 0 bases, and 7 bases separated the two germline ends. Germline values: CDR1 SGHRS, CDR2 YFSETQ. CDR3 sequence (DNA): TGCGCCAGCAGCTTGGAGCAGAGCTCCTATAATTCACCCCTCCACTTT. It translates to CASSLEQSSYNSPLHF.

The chain employs TRBV19 and TRBJ1-4; possibly TRBD1 for D (5 bases). CDR3 length: 15 amino acids. Germline V gene data show CDR1 as LNHDA and CDR2 as SQIVND (reference sequence). Trimming shortened V by 5 bases and J by 5 bases, and 15 bases separated the two germline ends. The CDR3 sequence: CASSASGTGNEKLFF. The CDR3 nucleotides are TGTGCCAGTAGTGCGTCCGGGACGGGGAATGAAAAACTGTTTTTT.

This clonotype was detected many times. This chain links TRBV7-2 with TRBJ1-5; maybe TRBD1 (6 bases). Trimming pared 5 bases from V and 6 bases from J, leaving 17 bases between. Per germline, CDR1 SGHTA and CDR2 FQGNSA. CDR3 length: 15 residues. Here the CDR3 reads CASSPVGGASQPQHF. DNA of the CDR3: TGTGCCAGCAGCCCGGTGGGGGGGGCGAGTCAGCCCCAGCATTTT. The full variable domain, with the rest looked up from reference TRBV7-2 and TRBJ1-5, is GAGVSQSPSNKVTEKGKDVELRCDPISGHTALYWYRQSLGQGLEFLIYFQGNSAPDKSGLPSDRFSAERTGGSVSTLTIQRTQQEDSAVYLCASSPVGGASQPQHFGDGTRLSIL.

V usage is TRBV27 and J usage is TRBJ2-3, with 12 positions matching TRBD2. CDR1 and CDR2 from the germline V gene are MNHEY and SMNVEV (reference sequence). V shed 0 bases, J shed 5 bases, and the junction held 6 bases outside the gene matches. The CDR3 length is 17 residues. The CDR3 reads CASSLSPSGRVGDTQYF. The CDR3 DNA reads as TGTGCCAGCAGTTTATCTCCTAGCGGGAGGGTTGGAGATACGCAGTATTTT.

This clonotype was recorded many times. The chain is built from TRBV7-2 and TRBJ1-2, with D uncertain. V lost 5 bases to trimming and J lost 4 bases, with 17 bases between them. The CDR3 has 15 residues. In germline, CDR1 is SGHTA, CDR2 FQGNSA. CDR3 bases: TGTGCCAGCAGCGCTCTCGAGGGCTCGGGCTATGGCTACACCTTC. Translated, it gives CASSALEGSGYGYTF.

This clonotype came up many times. The CDR3 bases are TGCTCCATCCCGGGACTAGCGGGGGAGACCCAGTACTTC. This encodes CSIPGLAGETQYF. The chain has TRBV20-1 and TRBJ2-5; 13 positions agree with TRBD2. The germline V gene has CDR1 DFQATT and CDR2 SNEGSKA (reference sequence). CDR3 length equals 13 residues.

This clonotype has a handful of counts. The chain combines TRBV6-5 with TRBJ2-1, with 7 bases lining up with TRBD2. This CDR3 region has 16 residues. Germline V gene lookup returns CDR1 MNHEY and CDR2 SVGAGI. The V segment lost 2 bases and the J segment 5 bases; nucleotides outside the gene matches: 9. CDR3 in DNA: TGTGCCAGCAGTTACCATGGGGGGGGGAGTGACAATGAGCAGTTCTTC. It encodes CASSYHGGGSDNEQFF.

This clonotype has a count of ten or more. The J gene is TRBJ1-2, the V gene TRBV20-1; no reliable D call. The CDR3 spans 12 residues. Trimming took off 2 bases at V and 6 bases at J, with 10 bases between the two ends. Germline CDR1 reads DFQATT; CDR2 reads SNEGSKA (reference sequence). CDR3 sequence: CSARWRTDGYTF. DNA of the CDR3: TGCAGTGCTAGATGGCGGACGGATGGCTACACCTTC.

This clonotype was seen repeatedly, ten times or more. The chain recombines TRBV20-1 with TRBJ2-2; 8 positions agree with TRBD2. Germline assignment: CDR1 DFQATT and CDR2 SNEGSKA (reference sequence). The CDR3 is 14 residues long. The ends lost 3 bases at V and 5 bases at J; junction bases unmatched: 5. CDR3 amino acids: CSASGAGGTGELFF. The DNA of the CDR3 is TGCAGTGCTAGTGGGGCGGGAGGTACCGGGGAGCTGTTTTTT.

This clonotype was detected only a few times. The rearrangement links TRBV5-1 to TRBJ2-5; D call uncertain. CDR3 length: 13 residues. CDR1 SGHRS and CDR2 YFSETQ come from the germline V gene. Trimming cost V 4 bases and J 3 bases, with 10 bases left between them. The CDR3 here is CASSGYEEETQYF. CDR3 DNA sequence: TGCGCCAGCAGCGGTTATGAGGAAGAGACCCAGTACTTC.

Ten or more counts support this clonotype. J is TRBJ1-1 and V is TRBV7-2, with D unclear. Trimming took 0 bases from V and 8 from J, leaving 10 bases between them. Germline V CDR1 and CDR2: SGHTA, FQGNSA. CDR3 size: 13 residues. CDR3: CASSLAPTTEAFF. CDR3 coding DNA: TGTGCCAGCAGCTTAGCCCCGACAACCGAAGCTTTCTTT.

This clonotype has only a few counts. The chain combines TRBV7-2 with TRBJ1-6; D unclear. CDR1 and CDR2 from the germline V gene are SGHTA and FQGNSA. The CDR3 sequence is 13 residues long. V shed 5 bases and J shed 6 bases, with 8 bases lying between them. This CDR3 reads CASSEIINSPLHF. The CDR3 DNA reads as TGTGCCAGCAGCGAGATAATTAATTCACCCCTCCACTTT.

The V and J genes are TRBV29-1 and TRBJ1-1; D perhaps matches TRBD1 (5 bases). The germline V and J ends were trimmed by 5 bases and 2 bases, with 18 bases remaining between them. The CDR3 has 15 residues. CDR1 SQVTM and CDR2 ANQGSEA come from the germline V gene. The CDR3 nucleotides are TGCAGCGTTTCGGGACGGCGGAATACTAACACTGAAGCTTTCTTT. It specifies CSVSGRRNTNTEAFF. Based on the CDR3 plus reference TRBV29-1 and TRBJ1-1, the full variable domain is SAVISQKPSRDICQRGTSLTIQCQVDSQVTMMFWYRQQPGQSLTLIATANQGSEATYESGFVIDKFPISRPNLTFSTLTVSNMSPEDSSIYLCSVSGRRNTNTEAFFGQGTRLTVV.

About this clonotype: A read error may explain this, as a much larger clone is one base away. The chain has TRBV7-3 and TRBJ2-1; 9 bases map to TRBD2. This CDR3 is 16 amino acids long. Germline CDR1 SGHTA, CDR2 FQGTGA. The CDR3 loop is CASSLNIAGGPREQSF. The CDR3 DNA reads TGTGCCAGCAGCTTAAATATTGCGGGAGGGCCGAGGGAGCAGTCCTTC.

At least ten counts were recorded for this clonotype. CDR3 region: CASSLQGAGDLQQYF. The CDR3 nucleotides read TGTGCCAGCAGTCTTCAAGGGGCTGGAGACTTGCAGCAGTACTTC. This chain connects TRBV6-1 to TRBJ2-7, with a tentative D call TRBD1 (5 bases). The ends were cut back, 5 bases at V and 8 bases at J, with 22 bases in the middle. Germline V lookup: CDR1 MNHNS, CDR2 SASEGT. The length of the CDR3 is 15 residues.

Only a few counts were recorded for this clonotype. CDR3 amino acids: CSGGRALGTEAFF. The CDR3 nucleotides are TGCAGTGGAGGGAGGGCTCTGGGCACTGAAGCTTTCTTT. This chain links TRBV20-1 with TRBJ1-1, with D unclear. The CDR3 consists of 13 residues. V was pared by 7 bases and J by 4 bases, with 16 bases between. Germline CDR1 and CDR2: DFQATT and SNEGSKA (reference sequence).

The genes are TRBV3-1 and TRBJ1-2; tentatively, D is TRBD1 (6 bases). The CDR3 covers 16 residues. Germline V lookup: CDR1 LGHDT, CDR2 YNNKEL (reference sequence). Trimming removed 0 bases from V and 4 bases from J, with 15 bases in between. The CDR3 DNA reads TGTGCCAGCAGCCAAGAAATCGGTGGGGGCGTCTATGGCTACACCTTC. As protein: CASSQEIGGGVYGYTF.

The chain combines TRBV6-1 with TRBJ1-1; D gene uncertain. V was pared by 4 bases and J by 3 bases, with 9 bases between. The CDR3 is made up of 13 amino acids. Germline V gives CDR1 MNHNS, CDR2 SASEGT. CDR3 bases: TGTGCCAGCAGTGCGTTCCGGTACACTGAAGCTTTCTTT. Its translation is CASSAFRYTEAFF.

The CDR3 sequence: CASTNLVEGPLHF. The CDR3, as DNA: TGTGCCAGCACCAATTTGGTGGAGGGGCCCCTCCACTTT. The chain carries TRBV7-9 and TRBJ1-6, with D maybe TRBD1 (5 bases). CDR3 size: 13 residues. Germline CDR1 reads SEHNR; CDR2 reads FQNEAQ (reference sequence). V lost 7 bases and J lost 13, with 17 bases in between.

The chain carries TRBV6-1 and TRBJ1-2; D is undetermined. The germline CDR1 and CDR2 sequences are MNHNS and SASEGT. The germline V and J ends were trimmed by 6 bases and 2 bases, with 10 bases remaining between them. The length of the CDR3 is 13 residues. The CDR3 DNA follows: TGTGCCAGCAGGGGGATCGGGAACTATGGCTACACCTTC. Translated, it gives CASRGIGNYGYTF.

This clonotype occurred many times. J is TRBJ1-1 and V is TRBV28, with D possibly being TRBD1 (6 bases). The CDR3 spans 17 residues. Between the trimmed V and J ends, which lost 5 bases and 0 bases, there was a span of 19 bases. CDR1 is MDHEN and CDR2 is SYDVKM in the germline V gene. The chain's CDR3 is CASSPLDSQGMNTEAFF. In DNA form, the CDR3 reads TGTGCCAGCAGTCCCCTGGACTCCCAGGGGATGAACACTGAAGCTTTCTTT.

Ten or more counts support this clonotype. This chain links TRBV12-3 or TRBV12-4 with TRBJ1-1, with TRBD1 matching over 8 bases. The CDR3 extends over 18 amino acids. V shed 5 bases, J shed 5 bases, and the junction held 19 bases outside the gene matches. Written as DNA, the CDR3 is TGTGCCAGCAGTCCTTTTAGCAGGGGGCTGATGACGAGGACTGAAGCTTTCTTT. It codes for CASSPFSRGLMTRTEAFF.

There are many counts of this clonotype. The chain employs TRBV11-2 and TRBJ2-3; D may match TRBD1 or TRBD2 (6 bases each). The germline gives CDR1 SGHAT, CDR2 FQNNGV. The CDR3 length is 18 residues. V lost 8 bases, J lost 0 bases, and 24 bases lay in between. For the CDR3, the DNA is TGTGCCAGCGACTTGGGGGCGGGGATCCAACTAAGCACAGATACGCAGTATTTT. Translation: CASDLGAGIQLSTDTQYF.

This clonotype appeared many times. The chain uses TRBV15 and TRBJ2-7; perhaps TRBD2 as D (7 bases). Looked up from germline, CDR1 is LNHNV and CDR2 is YYDKDF (reference sequence). V shed 0 bases and J shed 6 bases, with 12 bases lying between them. The CDR3 spans 14 residues. The CDR3 here is CATSRDRGAGEQYF. CDR3 DNA sequence: TGTGCCACCAGCAGAGATCGGGGGGCAGGCGAGCAGTACTTC.

This clonotype has more than one count but fewer than ten. The chain employs TRBV20-1 and TRBJ1-6; the D gene is possibly TRBD1 (6 bases). Germline assignment: CDR1 DFQATT and CDR2 SNEGSKA (reference sequence). This CDR3 has 15 residues. Trimming pared 5 bases from V and 5 bases from J, leaving 16 bases between. The CDR3 loop is CSAAPWGQDNSPLHF. The DNA of the CDR3 is TGCAGTGCTGCCCCCTGGGGGCAGGATAATTCACCCCTCCACTTT.

As DNA, the CDR3 is TGTGCCTGGGGGACAGGGGGCACTGGAAACACCATATATTTT. It translates to CAWGTGGTGNTIYF. The rearrangement uses TRBV30 and TRBJ1-3; 12 bases are shared with TRBD1. J was trimmed by 2 bases and V by 5 bases; bases with no gene match: 1. The CDR3 spans 14 residues. Germline loops: CDR1 GTSNPN, CDR2 SVGIG (reference sequence).